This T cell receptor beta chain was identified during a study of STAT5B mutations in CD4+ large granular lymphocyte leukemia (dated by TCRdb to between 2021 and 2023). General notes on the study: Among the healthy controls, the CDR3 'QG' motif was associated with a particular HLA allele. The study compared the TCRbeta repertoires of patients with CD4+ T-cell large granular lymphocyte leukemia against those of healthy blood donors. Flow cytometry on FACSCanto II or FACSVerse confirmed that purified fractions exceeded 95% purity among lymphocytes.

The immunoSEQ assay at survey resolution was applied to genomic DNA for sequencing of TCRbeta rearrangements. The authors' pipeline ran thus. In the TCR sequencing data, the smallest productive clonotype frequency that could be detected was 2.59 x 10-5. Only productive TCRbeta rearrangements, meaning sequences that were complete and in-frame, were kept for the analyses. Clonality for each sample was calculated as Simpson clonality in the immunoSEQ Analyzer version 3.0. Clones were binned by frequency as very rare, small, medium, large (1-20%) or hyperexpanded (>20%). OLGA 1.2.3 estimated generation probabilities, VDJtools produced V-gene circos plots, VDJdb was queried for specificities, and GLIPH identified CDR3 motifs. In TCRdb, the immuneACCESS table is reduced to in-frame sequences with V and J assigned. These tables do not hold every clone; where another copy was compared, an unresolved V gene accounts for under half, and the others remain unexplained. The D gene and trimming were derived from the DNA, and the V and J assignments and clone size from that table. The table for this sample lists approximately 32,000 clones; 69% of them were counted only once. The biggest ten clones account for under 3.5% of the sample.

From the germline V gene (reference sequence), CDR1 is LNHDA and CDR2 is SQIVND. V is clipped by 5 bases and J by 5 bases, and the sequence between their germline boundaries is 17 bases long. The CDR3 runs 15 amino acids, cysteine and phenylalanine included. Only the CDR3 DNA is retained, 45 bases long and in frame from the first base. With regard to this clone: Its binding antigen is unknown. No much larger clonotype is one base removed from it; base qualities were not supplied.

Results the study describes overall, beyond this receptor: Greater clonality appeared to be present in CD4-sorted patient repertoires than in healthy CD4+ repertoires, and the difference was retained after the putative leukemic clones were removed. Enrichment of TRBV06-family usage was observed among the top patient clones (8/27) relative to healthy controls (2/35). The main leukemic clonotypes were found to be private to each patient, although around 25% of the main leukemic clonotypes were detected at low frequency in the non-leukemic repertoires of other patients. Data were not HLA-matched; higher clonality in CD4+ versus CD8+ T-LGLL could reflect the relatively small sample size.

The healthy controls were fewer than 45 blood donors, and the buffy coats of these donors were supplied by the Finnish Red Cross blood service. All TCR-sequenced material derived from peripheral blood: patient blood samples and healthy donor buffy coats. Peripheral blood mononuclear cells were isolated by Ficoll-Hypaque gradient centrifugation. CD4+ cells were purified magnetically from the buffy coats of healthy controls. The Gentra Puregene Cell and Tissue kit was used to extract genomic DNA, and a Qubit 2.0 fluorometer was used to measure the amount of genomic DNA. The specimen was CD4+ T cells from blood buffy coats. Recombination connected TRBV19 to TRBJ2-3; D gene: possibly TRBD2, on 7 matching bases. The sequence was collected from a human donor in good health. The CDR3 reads CASSLPRGRGDTQYF. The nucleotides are TGTGCCAGTAGTCTTCCTAGGGGGAGGGGAGATACGCAGTATTTT.